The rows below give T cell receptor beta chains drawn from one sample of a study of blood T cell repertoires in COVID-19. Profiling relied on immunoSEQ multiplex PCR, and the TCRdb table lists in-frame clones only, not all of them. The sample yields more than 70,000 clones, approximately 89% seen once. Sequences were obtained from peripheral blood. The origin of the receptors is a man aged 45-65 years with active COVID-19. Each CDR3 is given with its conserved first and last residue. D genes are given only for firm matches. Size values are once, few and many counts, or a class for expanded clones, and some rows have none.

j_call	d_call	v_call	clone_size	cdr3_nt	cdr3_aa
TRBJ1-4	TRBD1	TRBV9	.	TGTGCCAGAAACAGGGGTGGGGCGAGGGATGAAAAACTGTTTTTT	CARNRGGARDEKLFF
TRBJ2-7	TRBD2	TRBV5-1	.	TGCGCCAGCAGCTGGGGGGGTTCGGGCTCCGAGCAGTACTTC	CASSWGGSGSEQYF
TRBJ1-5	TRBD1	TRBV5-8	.	TGTGCCAGCAGCTACGGGGACAGCGGAGCAAGGCAGCCCCAGCATTTT	CASSYGDSGARQPQHF
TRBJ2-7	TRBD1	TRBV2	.	TGTGCCAGCAGTGATGAAGGGACAGGGTCCTACGAGCAGTACTTC	CASSDEGTGSYEQYF
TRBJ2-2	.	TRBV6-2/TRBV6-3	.	TGTGCCAGCAGTTACCGGATAGGCAGGGGCGCAAGGAACACCGGGGAGCTGTTTTTT	CASSYRIGRGARNTGELFF
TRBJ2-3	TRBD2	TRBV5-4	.	TGTGCCAGCAGCTTGGCGGGGGGGGGCAGGCCAGATACGCAGTATTTT	CASSLAGGGRPDTQYF
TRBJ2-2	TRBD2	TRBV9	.	TGTGCCAGCAGCCCCCCGGGGGGAGTTAACACCGGGGAGCTGTTTTTT	CASSPPGGVNTGELFF
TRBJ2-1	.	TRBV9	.	TGTGCCAGCAGCGGAGGGGACAACTCCTACAATGAGCAGTTCTTC	CASSGGDNSYNEQFF
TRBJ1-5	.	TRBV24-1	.	TGTGCCACCAGTGATTCCCCCAAGAGGGTTCCTCAGCCCCAGCATTTT	CATSDSPKRVPQPQHF
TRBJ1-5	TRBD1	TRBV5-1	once	TGCGCCAGCAGCCCAACGCCGGGACAGAGCAATCAGCCCCAGCATTTT	CASSPTPGQSNQPQHF
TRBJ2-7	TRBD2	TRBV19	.	TGTGCCAGTAGTTCCCGGACTAGCGGGAGGGCCCGTGAGCAGTACTTC	CASSSRTSGRAREQYF
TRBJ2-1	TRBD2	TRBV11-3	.	TGTGCCAGCAGCGCACTAGCGGGCGACCCCTACAATGAGCAGTTCTTC	CASSALAGDPYNEQFF
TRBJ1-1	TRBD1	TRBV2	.	TGTGCCAGCAGTGAACAGGGGGGAAGCACTGAAGCTTTCTTT	CASSEQGGSTEAFF
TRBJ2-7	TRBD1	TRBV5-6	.	TGTGCCAGCAGCTTGGATTCCGGGACAGGGTTGTCCTACGAGCAGTACTTC	CASSLDSGTGLSYEQYF
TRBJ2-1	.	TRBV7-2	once	TGTGCCAGCAGCTCGATGGGGAGTAGCGATGAGCAGTTCTTC	CASSSMGSSDEQFF
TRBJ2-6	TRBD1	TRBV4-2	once	TGTGCCAGCAGCCAAGAGGACAGGGCTTCTGGGGCCAACGTCCTGACTTTC	CASSQEDRASGANVLTF
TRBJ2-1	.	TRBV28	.	TGTGCCAGCAGTCTGGGCTACCTAACAGGGAGGGCCTACAATGAGCAGTTCTTC	CASSLGYLTGRAYNEQFF
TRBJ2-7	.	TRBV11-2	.	TGTGCCAGCAGCTTAGAAACAGGTAACTACGAGCAGTACTTC	CASSLETGNYEQYF
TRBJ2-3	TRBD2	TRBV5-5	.	TGTGCCAGCAGCTTGATCTTAGCGGGAGGCTCCGAGGGTACGCAGTATTTT	CASSLILAGGSEGTQYF
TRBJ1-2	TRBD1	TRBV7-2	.	TGTGCCAGCAGCTTGACAGGGGCTGGCTACACCTTC	CASSLTGAGYTF
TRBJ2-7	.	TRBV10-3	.	TGTGCCATCAGTGTGTCCCCCCCGGGACACTACTCCTACGAGCAGTACTTC	CAISVSPPGHYSYEQYF
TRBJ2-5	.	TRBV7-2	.	TGTGCCAGCAGCTTAGCGCAACGGGATGGGGAGACCCAGTACTTC	CASSLAQRDGETQYF
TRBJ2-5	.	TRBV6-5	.	TGTGCCAGCAGCCTTACACCGGGGGGCCGGGAGACCCAGTACTTC	CASSLTPGGRETQYF
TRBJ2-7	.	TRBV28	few	TGTGCCAGCAGTTTTAAGACAGACACCTACGAGCAGTACTTC	CASSFKTDTYEQYF